A single sample is the source of the 21 T cell receptor beta chains below, sequenced in a study of control samples from healthy donors and cancer patients. The table came from immunoSEQ multiplex PCR; TCRdb's copy has only in-frame clones and leaves some out. The data show about 130,000 clones, about 95% seen once. The sequencing sample was made of PBMCs. The receptor set was obtained from a man aged 55 to 70 with colorectal cancer.

CDR3 region: CAWTQGNSGANVLTF. Here the CDR3 DNA reads TGTGCCTGGACCCAGGGGAACTCTGGGGCCAACGTCCTGACTTTC. The rearrangement joins TRBV30 to TRBJ2-6; a weak D match, TRBD1 (6 bases). Trimming shortened V by 4 bases and J by 0 bases, and 10 bases separated the two germline ends. CDR3 size: 15 residues. The V gene's germline CDR1 is GTSNPN and CDR2 SVGIG (reference sequence).

A word on this clone: At the DNA level, this CDR3 is encoded by other sequences in the same sample as well. This chain connects TRBV3-1 (or the pseudogene TRBV3-2) to TRBJ2-6; the D is unclear. Germline V gene lookup returns CDR1 LGHDT and CDR2 YNNKEL (reference sequence). This CDR3 contains 15 residues. V lost 0 bases and J lost 0, with 3 bases in between. CDR3 residues: CASSQDSSGANVLTF. The CDR3 DNA reads TGTGCCAGCAGCCAAGATAGCTCTGGGGCCAACGTCCTGACTTTC.

The chain employs TRBV10-3 and TRBJ1-2, with D maybe TRBD1 (6 bases). The CDR3 is 15 residues long. V was pared by 3 bases and J by 7 bases, with 18 bases between. The V gene's germline CDR1 is ENHRY and CDR2 SYGVKD. CDR3: CAISDSAGAAPGYTF. CDR3 in DNA: TGTGCCATCAGTGACTCGGCGGGGGCAGCCCCTGGCTACACCTTC.

The chain recombines TRBV19 with TRBJ2-3, with 9 bases that match TRBD2. CDR1 is LNHDA, CDR2 SQIVND, per germline (reference sequence). This CDR3 has 13 amino acids. V was clipped by 6 bases and J by 3 bases; unmatched bases: 1. The CDR3 protein is CASRSGGTDTQYF. DNA for the CDR3: TGTGCCAGTAGGAGCGGGGGGACAGATACGCAGTATTTT.

J is TRBJ1-6 and V is TRBV30; D gene uncertain. Germline V gene lookup returns CDR1 GTSNPN and CDR2 SVGIG (reference sequence). This CDR3 is 15 amino acids long. Trimming cost V 0 bases and J 10 bases, with 16 bases left between them. The CDR3, as DNA: TGTGCCTGGAGTGTACGTGGGTCTGCCCGGTCACCCCTCCACTTT. This translates into CAWSVRGSARSPLHF.

This chain links TRBV5-1 with TRBJ2-1, with 8 bases matching TRBD2. Germline trimming cut 0 bases from V and 2 bases from J; bases unmatched to any gene: 1. CDR3 size: 15 residues. Per the germline V gene, CDR1 is SGHRS and CDR2 is YFSETQ. CDR3 region: CASSLGRGAYNEQFF. The CDR3 DNA sequence: TGCGCCAGCAGCTTGGGGCGGGGGGCCTACAATGAGCAGTTCTTC.

The chain employs TRBV11-2 and TRBJ2-7; possibly TRBD1 or TRBD2 for D (6 bases each). The V end was cut by 1 base, the J end by 3 bases, with 10 bases between. The CDR3 runs to 14 residues. Germline loops: CDR1 SGHAT, CDR2 FQNNGV. As DNA, the CDR3 is TGTGCCAGCAGCTTAGCGGGGGCCGTCTACGAGCAGTACTTC. Its translation is CASSLAGAVYEQYF.

The chain uses TRBV18 and TRBJ2-3; 9 positions match TRBD2. CDR1 is KGHSH and CDR2 is LQKENI in the germline V gene. V lost 2 bases to trimming and J lost 5 bases; unmatched junction nucleotides: 8. The CDR3 is 16 amino acids. The CDR3 loop is CASSPSGGPAGDTQYF. In DNA form, the CDR3 reads TGTGCCAGCTCACCAAGCGGGGGGCCCGCCGGAGATACGCAGTATTTT.

The genes are TRBV12-5 and TRBJ2-7; D possibly corresponds to TRBD2 (6 bases). Per the germline V gene, CDR1 is LGHNT and CDR2 is FRNRAP. CDR3 length: 13 residues. Trimming took off 1 base at V and 6 bases at J, with 10 bases between the two ends. This CDR3 is CASGLGTNGEQYF. In DNA form, the CDR3 reads TGTGCTAGTGGTTTGGGGACTAATGGCGAGCAGTACTTC.

V usage is TRBV15 and J usage is TRBJ1-5; a possible D gene is TRBD1 (5 bases). Trimming took 1 base from V and 0 from J, leaving 7 bases between them. The CDR3 runs 15 residues. Germline V CDR1 and CDR2: LNHNV, YYDKDF (reference sequence). The CDR3 loop is CATSRGQYSNQPQHF. CDR3 DNA sequence: TGTGCCACCAGCAGAGGACAGTATAGCAATCAGCCCCAGCATTTT.

The V and J genes are TRBV24-1 and TRBJ2-5, with 8 positions matching TRBD1. J was trimmed by 2 bases and V by 1 base; bases with no gene match: 5. Germline CDR1 is KGHDR and CDR2 is SFDVKD. The CDR3 runs to 16 residues. As DNA, the CDR3 is TGTGCCACCAGTGATTTCCCCGGGACAGGTCAAGAGACCCAGTACTTC. Protein product: CATSDFPGTGQETQYF.

This clone was seen just once. The J gene is TRBJ1-2, the V gene TRBV18; the D gene is possibly TRBD1 (6 bases). CDR1 is KGHSH and CDR2 is LQKENI in the germline V gene. This CDR3 region has 15 residues. With 6 bases removed from V and 4 bases from J, the gap between germline ends came to 18 bases. In DNA form, the CDR3 reads TGTGCCAGCTCGCCCGACAGGACTCGAGGCTATGGCTACACCTTC. Protein sequence: CASSPDRTRGYGYTF. The full variable domain, its missing parts supplied by reference TRBV18 and TRBJ1-2, is NAGVMQNPRHLVRRRGQEARLRCSPMKGHSHVYWYRQLPEEGLKFMVYLQKENIIDESGMPKERFSAEFPKEGPSILRIQQVVRGDSAAYFCASSPDRTRGYGYTFGSGTRLTVV.

This chain links TRBV6-5 with TRBJ2-7; 9 nucleotides agree with TRBD1. The CDR3 consists of 14 residues. With 6 bases clipped from V and 4 bases from J, the junction kept 7 bases outside the gene matches. From germline, CDR1 is MNHEY and CDR2 SVGAGI. CDR3 region: CASSPGTGMYEQYF. CDR3 in DNA: TGTGCCAGCAGCCCCGGGACAGGGATGTACGAGCAGTACTTC.

This chain connects TRBV7-9 to TRBJ1-1; D possibly corresponds to TRBD1 (5 bases). V was clipped by 2 bases and J by 8 bases, with 6 bases between them. Germline V lookup: CDR1 SEHNR, CDR2 FQNEAQ (reference sequence). The CDR3 length is 11 residues. CDR3 residues: CASSLNREAFF. CDR3 bases: TGTGCCAGCAGCTTAAACAGGGAAGCTTTCTTT. Based on the CDR3 plus reference TRBV7-9 and TRBJ1-1, the full variable domain is DTGVSQNPRHKITKRGQNVTFRCDPISEHNRLYWYRQTLGQGPEFLTYFQNEAQLEKSRLLSDRFSAERPKGSFSTLEIQRTEQGDSAMYLCASSLNREAFFGQGTRLTVV.

The genes are TRBV4-1 and TRBJ2-2, with 7 bases aligning to TRBD2. The junction had 9 bases not matched to a gene; V was cut back by 0 bases and J by 5 bases. Germline V gives CDR1 MGHRA, CDR2 YSYEKL. The CDR3 loop spans 17 amino acids. CDR3 DNA sequence: TGCGCCAGCAGCCAAGAGGTCCCAGCGGGGAGTACCGGGGAGCTGTTTTTT. It yields the protein CASSQEVPAGSTGELFF.

The V gene is TRBV9, the J gene TRBJ1-1, with D maybe TRBD1 (6 bases). The CDR3 totals 17 residues. Per the germline V gene, CDR1 is SGDLS and CDR2 is YYNGEE. Deletions cut 3 bases from V and 1 base from J, with 19 bases between. The CDR3 reads CASSEGDATPGNTEAFF. CDR3 sequence (DNA): TGTGCCAGCAGCGAGGGGGACGCCACCCCCGGGAACACTGAAGCTTTCTTT.

This sequence joins TRBV4-2 and TRBJ1-2; D is unclear. The CDR3 extends over 16 amino acids. Germline-derived CDR1 and CDR2 are LGHNA and YNFKEQ. V was cut by 3 bases and J by 0 bases, with 14 bases left in between. CDR3 sequence reads: CASSQESGPPNYGYTF. CDR3 DNA sequence: TGTGCCAGCAGCCAGGAGTCGGGCCCCCCTAACTATGGCTACACCTTC.

The chain recombines TRBV30 with TRBJ2-3; D gene ambiguous. Germline CDR1 is GTSNPN and CDR2 is SVGIG (reference sequence). The CDR3 length is 12 residues. Trimming took 0 bases from V and 6 from J, leaving 7 bases between them. The DNA for the CDR3 is TGTGCCTGGAGTGTCGGGCGGGATACGCAGTATTTT. Protein: CAWSVGRDTQYF. Together with reference TRBV30 and TRBJ2-3, the CDR3 gives the full variable domain: SQTIHQWPATLVQPVGSPLSLECTVEGTSNPNLYWYRQAAGRGLQLLFYSVGIGQISSEVPQNLSASRPQDRQFILSSKKLLLSDSGFYLCAWSVGRDTQYFGPGTRLTVL.

The chain recombines TRBV18 with TRBJ2-6; perhaps TRBD1 as D (5 bases). Trimming cost V 11 bases and J 1 base, with 15 bases left between them. The CDR3 length is 15 residues. Germline loops: CDR1 KGHSH, CDR2 LQKENI. The CDR3 DNA reads TGTGCCTCGGCAGGGCCTATTTCTGGGGCCAACGTCCTGACTTTC. It specifies CASAGPISGANVLTF. Looking up the rest from reference TRBV18 and TRBJ2-6 gives the full variable domain: NAGVMQNPRHLVRRRGQEARLRCSPMKGHSHVYWYRQLPEEGLKFMVYLQKENIIDESGMPKERFSAEFPKEGPSILRIQQVVRGDSAAYFCASAGPISGANVLTFGAGSRLTVL.

The gene calls are TRBV5-1 and TRBJ2-3; 8 nucleotides agree with TRBD1. The CDR3 has 17 residues. Per the germline V gene, CDR1 is SGHRS and CDR2 is YFSETQ. V shed 4 bases, J shed 4 bases, and the junction held 14 bases outside the gene matches. CDR3: CASSRSHGTGVPDTQYF. The CDR3 nucleotides read TGCGCCAGCAGCAGATCACACGGGACAGGAGTCCCAGATACGCAGTATTTT.

The genes are TRBV27 and TRBJ2-3; 10 bases are a match to TRBD2. V shed 2 bases and J 2 bases; nucleotides not matched to a gene: 7. The CDR3 is 17 residues long. Germline CDR1 reads MNHEY; CDR2 reads SMNVEV (reference sequence). The CDR3 reads CASSLISGGPFTDTQYF. The CDR3 DNA sequence: TGTGCCAGCAGTTTAATTAGCGGGGGGCCATTCACAGATACGCAGTATTTT.